One and the same sample provided the 9 T cell receptor beta chains below, sequenced in a study of technical replicates of blood from four donors. Assay used: immunoSEQ multiplex PCR; TCRdb lists only in-frame clones, some missing. The sample lists about 88,000 clones, over 90% occurring once. Sequencing was performed on T cells isolated from PBMCs. The receptors derive from a human donor in good health.

V is TRBV6-5 and J is TRBJ1-2; 8 positions match TRBD1. The CDR3 has 15 residues. The V and J ends lost 4 bases and 4 bases, in that order; junction bases with no gene match: 8. CDR1 MNHEY and CDR2 SVGAGI come from the germline V gene. The CDR3, as DNA: TGTGCCAGCAGTTCTTTTTCCGGGACAGGCTATGGCTACACCTTC. The encoded protein is CASSSFSGTGYGYTF.

The genes are TRBV19 and TRBJ2-1; 11 bases map to TRBD2. CDR3 size: 16 residues. The germline V gene has CDR1 LNHDA and CDR2 SQIVND (reference sequence). Trimming took 9 bases from V and 4 from J; bases not matched to a gene: 11. As DNA, the CDR3 is TGTGCCAGCCGGCGCACTAGCGGGAGTTCTTACAATGAGCAGTTCTTC. The encoded protein is CASRRTSGSSYNEQFF.

The chain recombines TRBV27 with TRBJ1-4; tentative D call: TRBD1 (6 bases). Deletions cut 6 bases from V and 6 bases from J, with 29 bases between. Germline CDR1 is MNHEY and CDR2 is SMNVEV (reference sequence). The length of the CDR3 is 19 residues. CDR3 DNA: TGTGCCAGCAGCCCACGGGGCCCCCCTGGCAGGGGCAGAGATGAAAAACTGTTTTTT. This translates into CASSPRGPPGRGRDEKLFF.

The J gene is TRBJ2-5, the V gene TRBV19; TRBD2 is a possible D gene (6 bases). Trimming pared 6 bases from V and 1 base from J, leaving 9 bases between. Germline lookup yields CDR1 LNHDA and CDR2 SQIVND (reference sequence). This CDR3 spans 13 amino acids. This chain's CDR3 is CASRVGGQETQYF. The CDR3 region has the DNA TGTGCCAGTAGGGTGGGGGGCCAAGAGACCCAGTACTTC. Complete variable domain (other parts from reference TRBV19 and TRBJ2-5): DGGITQSPKYLFRKEGQNVTLSCEQNLNHDAMYWYRQDPGQGLRLIYYSQIVNDFQKGDIAEGYSVSREKKESFPLTVTSAQKNPTAFYLCASRVGGQETQYFGPGTRLLVL.

As regards this clone: One junction end does not reproduce the germline sequence, and a read error may be involved. This chain connects TRBV11-3 to TRBJ2-1; perhaps TRBD2 as D (5 bases). The CDR3 runs 15 residues. CDR1 is SGHNT and CDR2 is YENEEA in the germline V gene. DNA for the CDR3: TGTGCCAGCAGTTTAGGACTCTACGTGTCGTATGAGCAGTTCTTC. This translates into CASSLGLYVSYEQFF.

V and J are TRBV5-5 and TRBJ1-5; 9 bases are a match to TRBD1. The V and J ends lost 3 bases and 5 bases, in that order; junction bases with no gene match: 6. The germline gives CDR1 SGHKS, CDR2 YYEKEE (reference sequence). The CDR3 has 15 amino acids. The CDR3 protein is CASSSPGQGYQPQHF. CDR3 DNA sequence: TGTGCCAGCAGCTCCCCGGGACAGGGTTATCAGCCCCAGCATTTT.

CDR3 region: CASSFSGGYEQYF. The CDR3 region has the DNA TGTGCCAGCAGCTTTTCAGGGGGGTACGAGCAGTACTTC. The genes are TRBV7-3 and TRBJ2-7, with D possibly TRBD1 on 7 matching bases. The CDR3 runs 13 residues. Trimming pared 3 bases from V and 4 bases from J, leaving 10 bases between. Germline lookup yields CDR1 SGHTA and CDR2 FQGTGA.

The V call is TRBV19, the J call TRBJ2-7; 8 nucleotides agree with TRBD1. The germline gives CDR1 LNHDA, CDR2 SQIVND (reference sequence). The CDR3 runs to 15 residues. V was clipped by 3 bases and J by 2 bases; unmatched bases: 6. The CDR3, as DNA: TGTGCCAGTAGTATGCGGGGACAGGAGACCTACGAGCAGTACTTC. Protein product: CASSMRGQETYEQYF.

The rearrangement links TRBV2 to TRBJ2-1, with 8 bases identical to TRBD2. Trimming cost V 11 bases and J 8 bases; bases outside gene matches: 11. CDR3 length: 13 amino acids. From germline, CDR1 is SNHLY and CDR2 FYNNEI. The CDR3 nucleotides are TGTGCCGGGGGGGCTAGCGGGCGCCATGAGCAGTTCTTC. Residues: CAGGASGRHEQFF. Drawing the rest from reference TRBV2 and TRBJ2-1, the complete variable domain is EPEVTQTPSHQVTQMGQEVILRCVPISNHLYFYWYRQILGQKVEFLVSFYNNEISEKSEIFDDQFSVERPDGSNFTLKIRSTKLEDSAMYFCAGGASGRHEQFFGPGTRLTVL.